The 5 T cell receptor beta chains reported below all come from one sample, sequenced in a study of blood T cell repertoires in COVID-19. TCRdb's copy holds only in-frame clones and misses some; the assay was immunoSEQ multiplex PCR. The sample contains under 200,000 clones, 65% to 90% of which appear only once. The sequenced sample consisted of peripheral blood. The receptors were gathered from a man aged 55 to 70 with acute or convalescent COVID-19.

J is TRBJ2-4 and V is TRBV2; 9 bases map to TRBD1. Germline V lookup: CDR1 SNHLY, CDR2 FYNNEI. The junction had 8 bases not matched to a gene; V was cut back by 3 bases and J by 5 bases. This CDR3 has 16 amino acids. The CDR3 coding sequence is TGTGCCAGCAGTGAGGGACAGGGTCCTTCCCAAAACATTCAGTACTTC. Translating it yields CASSEGQGPSQNIQYF.

The chain links TRBV4-1 to TRBJ1-1, with 7 bases fitting TRBD1. The CDR3 is 17 residues long. CDR1 is MGHRA and CDR2 is YSYEKL in the germline V gene. With V trimmed by 1 base and J by 0 bases, 8 bases remained unmatched. CDR3 residues: CASSQVGRGKMNTEAFF. The DNA for the CDR3 is TGCGCCAGCAGCCAAGTCGGCAGGGGGAAGATGAACACTGAAGCTTTCTTT.

This chain joins TRBV4-1 and TRBJ2-7; D possibly corresponds to TRBD1 (6 bases). CDR1 is MGHRA and CDR2 is YSYEKL in the germline V gene. The length of the CDR3 is 15 residues. V lost 4 bases, J lost 1 base, and 14 bases lay in between. In DNA, the CDR3 is TGCGCCAGCAGCCTTGCTCTTGGACAGTCCTACGAGCAGTACTTC. This gives the protein CASSLALGQSYEQYF.

The chain couples TRBV24-1 to TRBJ1-2; D possibly corresponds to TRBD1 (6 bases). This CDR3 has 15 amino acids. Germline V gene sequence: CDR1 KGHDR, CDR2 SFDVKD. The V end lost 4 bases, the J end lost 0 bases, and 11 bases lay between the germline ends. DNA of the CDR3: TGTGCCACCAGTGACCCCAGGGGTTCTAACTATGGCTACACCTTC. Protein product: CATSDPRGSNYGYTF.

This clone showed up just a few times. The chain combines TRBV6-6 with TRBJ2-7, with a tentative D call TRBD2 (6 bases). CDR1 MNHNY and CDR2 SVGAGI come from the germline V gene (reference sequence). V was trimmed by 0 bases and J by 3 bases, leaving 9 bases between them. CDR3 length: 14 amino acids. The CDR3 reads CASSYSAGNYEQYF. In DNA form, the CDR3 reads TGTGCCAGCAGTTACTCGGCGGGAAACTACGAGCAGTACTTC.